Shown below are 6 T cell receptor beta chains from a single sample sequenced in a study of blood T cell repertoires in COVID-19. TCRdb's copy holds only in-frame clones and misses some; the assay was immunoSEQ multiplex PCR. The sample lists about 140,000 clones; roughly 80% were seen once. Sequencing input: PBMCs or T cells enriched from blood (not recorded which). The origin of the receptors is a woman between 40 and 50 years old who had recovered from COVID-19.

This clone was observed once. This chain uses TRBV5-4 with TRBJ1-3; 7 nucleotides match TRBD1. The CDR3 is made up of 14 amino acids. The V and J ends lost 4 bases and 4 bases, in that order; junction bases with no gene match: 5. Germline lookup yields CDR1 SGHNT and CDR2 YYREEE (reference sequence). CDR3 in DNA: TGTGCCAGCAGCCCCGGGACAGAGGGAAACACCATATATTTT. Translation: CASSPGTEGNTIYF. Variable domain in full (rest from reference TRBV5-4 and TRBJ1-3): ETGVTQSPTHLIKTRGQQVTLRCSSQSGHNTVSWYQQALGQGPQFIFQYYREEENGRGNFPPRFSGLQFPNYSSELNVNALELDDSALYLCASSPGTEGNTIYFGEGSWLTVV.

This chain joins TRBV6-1 and TRBJ2-4; perhaps TRBD2 as D (6 bases). V was shortened by 3 bases and J by 0 bases, with 18 bases between the two germline ends. The CDR3 covers 18 residues. Germline CDR1 reads MNHNS; CDR2 reads SASEGT. In nucleotides, the CDR3 is TGTGCCAGCAGTGACTTACGACTAGTAATGGAAGCCAAAAACATTCAGTACTTC. Amino acid sequence: CASSDLRLVMEAKNIQYF.

This chain links TRBV5-5 with TRBJ1-5, with a tentative D call TRBD1 (6 bases). Trimming cost V 6 bases and J 4 bases, with 11 bases left between them. The CDR3 covers 13 residues. Per germline, CDR1 SGHKS and CDR2 YYEKEE (reference sequence). The CDR3 is CASTWGPNQPQHF. CDR3 bases: TGTGCCAGCACTTGGGGGCCTAATCAGCCCCAGCATTTT. Combining the CDR3 with reference TRBV5-5 and TRBJ1-5 gives the whole variable domain DAGVTQSPTHLIKTRGQQVTLRCSPISGHKSVSWYQQVLGQGPQFIFQYYEKEERGRGNFPDRFSARQFPNYSSELNVNALLLGDSALYLCASTWGPNQPQHFGDGTRLSIL.

The chain couples TRBV19 to TRBJ1-5, with D unclear. Deletions cut 6 bases from V and 0 bases from J, with 15 bases between. Germline CDR1 reads LNHDA; CDR2 reads SQIVND (reference sequence). The CDR3 is 16 residues long. For the CDR3, the DNA is TGTGCCAGTAGCACGATCGGTATCTATAGCAATCAGCCCCAGCATTTT. Encoded protein: CASSTIGIYSNQPQHF.

V gene TRBV5-6 combines with J gene TRBJ2-3; TRBD2 might be the D (6 bases). Germline V gives CDR1 SGHDT, CDR2 YYEEEE. Trimming took off 0 bases at V and 2 bases at J, with 10 bases between the two ends. The CDR3 runs to 15 residues. The CDR3 nucleotides are TGTGCCAGCAGCTTGGCAGCGGGTCCCACAGATACGCAGTATTTT. Its translation is CASSLAAGPTDTQYF.

The genes are TRBV19 and TRBJ1-1; D is unclear. Trimming left V 8 bases short and J 4 bases short, with 17 bases between. The germline CDR1 and CDR2 sequences are LNHDA and SQIVND (reference sequence). The CDR3 consists of 14 residues. The DNA for the CDR3 is TGTGCCAGTGGCCTCCGGGGTTCGAGCACTGAAGCTTTCTTT. Its protein is CASGLRGSSTEAFF.